This TCR beta chain originates from a study of radiation and T cells in renal cell carcinoma (dated by TCRdb to 2020 to 2022). About the study as a whole: In total, approximately 54 samples, comprising around 26 tumors and 27 peripheral blood samples, were subjected to TCR beta sequencing. Across all 55 or so samples, under 4,500,000 unique CDR3 nucleotide sequences, encoding around 2.4 million unique CDR3 amino acid sequences, were identified.

TCR beta libraries were generated from genomic DNA with the immunoSEQ kit, following the manufacturer's recommendations. Library preparation used a first multiplex PCR with proprietary primers, then a second PCR adding unique barcodes, with bead cleanups after each round. A positive control reaction and a negative control reaction, both provided in the kit, were run with every batch of samples. The final libraries underwent checking on an Agilent 4200 TapeStation D1000 ScreenTape, volumetric pooling, and quantification by qPCR. Sequencing was performed on an Illumina NextSeq500 using a MidOutput 150-cycle cartridge, with 156 Read1 cycles, 15 Index1 cycles, and the kit custom primers. The pooled library was loaded at roughly 0.9 pM with roughly 20% PhiX control spiked in. In the original analysis: Vendor-processed data were analyzed in R, with a clonotype defined as all T cells sharing the same CDR3 nucleotide sequence. In the clone abundance analyses, frequencies were normalized to the 10,000 most abundant clones in each sample. Before analysis, public T cell clones were removed, and these numbered fewer than six per sample on average. The dominant motif analysis was done with ImmunoMap using the PAM10 matrix, a gap penalty of 30, and a homology threshold of 0.3, and motifs with a cumulative frequency of at least 0.01 were considered dominant. A difference in abundance of at least 32-fold between compartments was used to define tumor-enriched and baseline blood-enriched clonotypes. Tumor-blood repertoire similarity was measured with the Baroni-Urbani and Buser coefficient, and groups were compared using two-tailed Wilcoxon tests in R. Not all clones reach the TCRdb copy of this immuneACCESS table, which keeps in-frame sequences only. Checked studies attribute under half of the gap to unresolved V genes and leave the rest unexplained. The V and J calls and clone size are taken from that table; D and trimming were inferred from the DNA. This sample holds tens of thousands of clones; 40% to 55% were observed only once. The top ten hold roughly 17% of the sample.

Of note for this clone: What antigen it recognizes has not been identified. No much larger clone is present one base from it, and per-base qualities are unavailable.

Reading the label with the study, this specimen's time point is: tumor resected at nephrectomy. The treatment or condition label, as the study defines it: 15 Gy SBRT to primary tumor, nephrectomy 4 weeks later. Samples came from a clinical trial, in which primary renal cell carcinomas received 15 Gy stereotactic body radiation therapy followed by nephrectomy 4 weeks later. All patients had renal cell carcinoma with clear cell pathology. Tumor processing involved mechanical dissociation, digestion with collagenase/hyaluronidase at 37 degrees C, handling in gentleMACS C tubes, and storage in liquid nitrogen. The QIAamp DNA Blood Mini Kit (Qiagen) was used to prepare genomic DNA for TCR sequencing. The analyses included just those samples that passed every quality control check. Points the paper makes about the study in general: Because the trial had a single-armed design, the trial could not examine how radiation dose or scheduling affected the TCR repertoire. Only small tumor regions of approximately 0.98 g were available, so intratumoral heterogeneity was not captured. A greater number of dominant CDR3 motifs was detected in irradiated tumors than in control tumors, and a larger share of the repertoire was occupied by these motifs in irradiated tumors than in control tumors. In blood, the top tumor clonotypes increased from baseline to 2 weeks after radiation and then shrank by 4 weeks, which suggests a temporary expansion of tumor-resident clones. Because pretreatment tumor biopsies were not available, the study could not determine whether clonotypes were already present within the tumor at baseline. Higher TCR clonality was observed in irradiated tumors than in controls, with an average of approximately 50% of the repertoire accounted for by the top 100 clonotypes, compared with approximately 40% in nephrectomy-only tumors.

Unmatched junction bases come to 4, with V trimmed by 3 bases and J by 2 bases. The germline V gene encodes CDR1 SGHTA and CDR2 FQGTGA. The CDR3 goes from the cysteine to the phenylalanine over 16 residues. The entry retains the CDR3 DNA only, 48 bases that are in frame from base 1. Sequences were derived from tumor tissue, sampled from a patient whose treatment included radiotherapy and nephrectomy. This chain joins TRBV7-3 to TRBJ1-5, with TRBD1 identical over 10 junction bases. This TCR derives from a woman aged 45-59 years with renal cell carcinoma. The CDR3 has the sequence CASSLGDRGGNQPQHF. The DNA sequence reads TGTGCCAGCAGCTTGGGGGACAGGGGTGGCAATCAGCCCCAGCATTTT.